These T cell receptor beta chains were read from a single sample in a study of chemoradiotherapy in HPV16-positive cancers. Measured with immunoSEQ multiplex PCR; TCRdb has only the in-frame clones, and not every one. The sample carries around 5,400 clones, 85% recorded once. Sample: tumor tissue, taken from a patient who underwent chemoradiotherapy. The origin of the receptors is a human donor with HPV-associated anogenital cancer. Both conserved end residues are part of each CDR3. Each record gives: clone size, J gene, V gene, D gene, CDR3 DNA, CDR3 protein. A D gene is named only where the DNA matches it firmly. The size entry is marked missing in some rows and otherwise reads once, few, many or a size class.

clone size: -
J gene: TRBJ1-3
V gene: TRBV29-1
D gene: -
CDR3 DNA: TGCACCGGGGGCGAGGGAAACACCATATATTTT
CDR3 protein: CTGGEGNTIYF

clone size: -
J gene: TRBJ2-2
V gene: TRBV19
D gene: -
CDR3 DNA: TGTGCCAGTAGTAGTTACAGTGCCGGGGAGCTGTTTTTT
CDR3 protein: CASSSYSAGELFF

clone size: -
J gene: TRBJ1-2
V gene: TRBV19
D gene: -
CDR3 DNA: TGTGCCAGTAGCGGAAGATATGACAAGGGCATGGGCTACACCTTC
CDR3 protein: CASSGRYDKGMGYTF

clone size: -
J gene: TRBJ2-6
V gene: TRBV5-8
D gene: -
CDR3 DNA: TGTGCCAGCAGCTACTATGCGTTCTCTGGGGCCAACGTCCTGACTTTC
CDR3 protein: CASSYYAFSGANVLTF

clone size: -
J gene: TRBJ1-2
V gene: TRBV29-1
D gene: -
CDR3 DNA: TGCAGCGCCGAACTGGACAGTTCTGGCTACACCTTC
CDR3 protein: CSAELDSSGYTF

clone size: -
J gene: TRBJ2-3
V gene: TRBV11-3
D gene: -
CDR3 DNA: TGTGCCAGCACCCTATGGTGGCTCTCTAGCACAGATACGCAGTATTTT
CDR3 protein: CASTLWWLSSTDTQYF

clone size: -
J gene: TRBJ2-2
V gene: TRBV7-2
D gene: -
CDR3 DNA: TGTGCCAGCAGCTCAGGGGTGCAGGTCGCCGGGGAGCTGTTTTTT
CDR3 protein: CASSSGVQVAGELFF

clone size: -
J gene: TRBJ1-4
V gene: TRBV2
D gene: TRBD1
CDR3 DNA: TGTGCCAGCAGGGGACAGGGGGCGCAGGGTTTCTGGTTT
CDR3 protein: CASRGQGAQGFWF

clone size: -
J gene: TRBJ1-5
V gene: TRBV18
D gene: TRBD1
CDR3 DNA: TGTGCCAGCTCACCAAGGACAGGGTCCTTCAATCAGCCCCAGCATTTT
CDR3 protein: CASSPRTGSFNQPQHF

clone size: -
J gene: TRBJ2-5
V gene: TRBV2
D gene: TRBD2
CDR3 DNA: TGTGCCAGCAGATCGACTAGCGGGGGGGTTCAAGAGACCCAGTACTTC
CDR3 protein: CASRSTSGGVQETQYF

clone size: -
J gene: TRBJ2-5
V gene: TRBV10-3
D gene: -
CDR3 DNA: TGTGCCATCAGTGAGTCTCAGGGGAACGACGGCCAGCAGTACTTC
CDR3 protein: CAISESQGNDGQQYF

clone size: -
J gene: TRBJ1-5
V gene: TRBV6-1
D gene: TRBD1
CDR3 DNA: TGTGCCTGCAGTGGACGGGACAGGGAGGGTCAGCCCCAGCATTTT
CDR3 protein: CACSGRDREGQPQHF

clone size: once
J gene: TRBJ1-1
V gene: TRBV19
D gene: TRBD1
CDR3 DNA: TGTGCCAGTAGTATACAGGGGGCAGGCACTGAAGCTTTCTTT
CDR3 protein: CASSIQGAGTEAFF

clone size: once
J gene: TRBJ2-3
V gene: TRBV7-9
D gene: TRBD1
CDR3 DNA: TGTGCCAGCAGCGAGACAGGGATCGGCACAGATACGCAGTATTTT
CDR3 protein: CASSETGIGTDTQYF

clone size: once
J gene: TRBJ2-1
V gene: TRBV6-6
D gene: TRBD2
CDR3 DNA: TGTGCCAGCAGTGGGAGGGGTGGCAGGTCGAGGAATGAGCAGTTCTTC
CDR3 protein: CASSGRGGRSRNEQFF

clone size: -
J gene: TRBJ2-2
V gene: TRBV15
D gene: TRBD2
CDR3 DNA: TGTGCCACCAGCAGAGATTTTGTCGGCGGGGGACGAGCCGGGGAGCTGTTTTTT
CDR3 protein: CATSRDFVGGGRAGELFF

clone size: -
J gene: TRBJ2-1
V gene: TRBV27
D gene: TRBD2
CDR3 DNA: TGTGCCAGTCGCCCGGGACTAGCGGGGGAGGTGTTCTTC
CDR3 protein: CASRPGLAGEVFF

clone size: large
J gene: TRBJ1-2
V gene: TRBV7-2
D gene: -
CDR3 DNA: TGTGCCAGCAGCCCAGCCGGGAGGTCGGGAGGCTACACCTTC
CDR3 protein: CASSPAGRSGGYTF

clone size: few
J gene: TRBJ2-5
V gene: TRBV11-2
D gene: TRBD2
CDR3 DNA: TGTGCCAGCAGCTTAGGGGCAGGGCCGGGGGGGGAGACCCAGTACTTC
CDR3 protein: CASSLGAGPGGETQYF

clone size: -
J gene: TRBJ1-1
V gene: TRBV5-1
D gene: TRBD1
CDR3 DNA: TGCGCCAGCAGCTTGTACAGGGGGCGCGGGAGAGCTTTCTTT
CDR3 protein: CASSLYRGRGRAFF

clone size: -
J gene: TRBJ2-5
V gene: TRBV30
D gene: -
CDR3 DNA: TGTGCCTGGAGCCCGGGTCGGGCGATCCAAGAGACCCAGTACTTC
CDR3 protein: CAWSPGRAIQETQYF

clone size: few
J gene: TRBJ2-3
V gene: TRBV11-2
D gene: TRBD2
CDR3 DNA: TGTGCCAGCAGCTCCGGGACTAAAGCATCAGATACGCAGTATTTT
CDR3 protein: CASSSGTKASDTQYF

clone size: -
J gene: TRBJ1-2
V gene: TRBV7-8
D gene: TRBD1
CDR3 DNA: TGTGCCAGCAGCTTAGAATCCGGGACAGGCTATGGCTACACCTTC
CDR3 protein: CASSLESGTGYGYTF

clone size: -
J gene: TRBJ2-3
V gene: TRBV7-2
D gene: -
CDR3 DNA: TGTGCCAGCAGCTTATCGGCAGATACGCAGTATTTT
CDR3 protein: CASSLSADTQYF

clone size: -
J gene: TRBJ1-2
V gene: TRBV6-1
D gene: -
CDR3 DNA: TGTGCCAGCAGCGGTCGGGCAGACCTTTGGGGCTACACCTTC
CDR3 protein: CASSGRADLWGYTF

clone size: -
J gene: TRBJ2-2
V gene: TRBV9
D gene: -
CDR3 DNA: TGTGCCAGCAGCGTAGTCGACACCGGGGAGCTGTTTTTT
CDR3 protein: CASSVVDTGELFF

clone size: -
J gene: TRBJ1-1
V gene: TRBV29-1
D gene: TRBD1
CDR3 DNA: TGCAGCGTTGAGCCCAGGGGGTATAACACTGAAGCTTTCTTT
CDR3 protein: CSVEPRGYNTEAFF

clone size: -
J gene: TRBJ2-3
V gene: TRBV5-5
D gene: TRBD1
CDR3 DNA: TGTGCCAGCACTCTAACCGTGGGGACAGGGATAGGGACAGATACGCAGTATTTT
CDR3 protein: CASTLTVGTGIGTDTQYF

clone size: -
J gene: TRBJ2-3
V gene: TRBV11-2
D gene: TRBD2
CDR3 DNA: TGTGCCAGCAGCTTAGGACTAGCGGGGGGGCAAGGCACAGATACGCAGTATTTT
CDR3 protein: CASSLGLAGGQGTDTQYF

clone size: -
J gene: TRBJ2-3
V gene: TRBV10-3
D gene: TRBD2
CDR3 DNA: TGTGCCATCAGTCCCACTAGCGGGGGGACAGATACGCAGTATTTT
CDR3 protein: CAISPTSGGTDTQYF

clone size: few
J gene: TRBJ1-6
V gene: TRBV7-9
D gene: -
CDR3 DNA: TGTGCCAGCAGCCCTGGGAACAATTCACCCCTCCACTTT
CDR3 protein: CASSPGNNSPLHF

clone size: -
J gene: TRBJ2-3
V gene: TRBV2
D gene: -
CDR3 DNA: TGTGCCAGCAGTGAATTTATCGGGGAAGATACGCAGTATTTT
CDR3 protein: CASSEFIGEDTQYF

clone size: -
J gene: TRBJ2-2
V gene: TRBV5-6
D gene: TRBD1
CDR3 DNA: TGTGCCAGCAGCGTCCGGGACAGAAACACCGGGGAGCTGTTTTTT
CDR3 protein: CASSVRDRNTGELFF

clone size: once
J gene: TRBJ2-1
V gene: TRBV7-9
D gene: -
CDR3 DNA: TGTGCCAGCATTTCTATCGCCTCTACGCAGGGAGATTCCTACAATGAGCAGTTCTTC
CDR3 protein: CASISIASTQGDSYNEQFF

clone size: -
J gene: TRBJ1-1
V gene: TRBV7-8
D gene: -
CDR3 DNA: TGTGCCAGCAGTAGGGAGGGGGAAGCTTTCTTT
CDR3 protein: CASSREGEAFF

clone size: -
J gene: TRBJ1-5
V gene: TRBV15
D gene: TRBD1
CDR3 DNA: TGTGCCACCAGCAGCGACAGGGTTTCAATTAGCAATCAGCCCCAGCATTTT
CDR3 protein: CATSSDRVSISNQPQHF

clone size: -
J gene: TRBJ2-2
V gene: TRBV27
D gene: -
CDR3 DNA: TGTGCCAGCAGTGCGGGCAGGGTGGGCACCGGGGAGCTGTTTTTT
CDR3 protein: CASSAGRVGTGELFF

clone size: few
J gene: TRBJ2-7
V gene: TRBV6-1
D gene: -
CDR3 DNA: TGTGCCAGCAGTGAGGAGGGGCGACACTACGAGCAGTACTTC
CDR3 protein: CASSEEGRHYEQYF

clone size: -
J gene: TRBJ2-5
V gene: TRBV27
D gene: TRBD2
CDR3 DNA: TGTGCCAGCAGCCGGTTTATTGGGGGGGGGAAAGAGACCCAGTACTTC
CDR3 protein: CASSRFIGGGKETQYF

clone size: -
J gene: TRBJ1-6
V gene: TRBV28
D gene: -
CDR3 DNA: TGTGCCAGCAGTTTATACCAGGATTCACCCCTCCACTTT
CDR3 protein: CASSLYQDSPLHF

clone size: -
J gene: TRBJ2-7
V gene: TRBV7-2
D gene: -
CDR3 DNA: TGTGCCAGCAGCTTAGATAGTGTCTACGAGCAGTACTTC
CDR3 protein: CASSLDSVYEQYF

clone size: -
J gene: TRBJ1-1
V gene: TRBV6-5
D gene: -
CDR3 DNA: TGTGCCAGCAGTTACTCACGGAGTTTGGACACTGAAGCTTTCTTT
CDR3 protein: CASSYSRSLDTEAFF

clone size: once
J gene: TRBJ1-1
V gene: TRBV11-2
D gene: TRBD1
CDR3 DNA: TGTGCCAGCAGCTCATACTCCCGGGACAGGGTAACTGAAGCTTTCTTT
CDR3 protein: CASSSYSRDRVTEAFF

clone size: -
J gene: TRBJ2-2
V gene: TRBV28
D gene: TRBD1
CDR3 DNA: TGTGCCAGCAGTTTTCCGGGACAGGGGCGGACCGGGGAGCTGTTTTTT
CDR3 protein: CASSFPGQGRTGELFF

clone size: once
J gene: TRBJ2-1
V gene: TRBV7-2
D gene: -
CDR3 DNA: TGTGCCAGCAGCTTCGTATACAATGAGCAGTTCTTC
CDR3 protein: CASSFVYNEQFF

clone size: -
J gene: TRBJ1-4
V gene: TRBV18
D gene: -
CDR3 DNA: TGTGCCAGCTCACCAGACACGCTGGCGAATGAAAAACTGTTTTTT
CDR3 protein: CASSPDTLANEKLFF

clone size: -
J gene: TRBJ2-1
V gene: TRBV19
D gene: -
CDR3 DNA: TGTGCCAGTACCCAACCCGGGTACCAGGGGAATGAGCAGTTCTTC
CDR3 protein: CASTQPGYQGNEQFF

clone size: -
J gene: TRBJ2-1
V gene: TRBV6-5
D gene: TRBD1
CDR3 DNA: TGTGCCAGCAGCAGGGGGAGCTCCTACAATGAGCAGTTCTTC
CDR3 protein: CASSRGSSYNEQFF

clone size: -
J gene: TRBJ2-7
V gene: TRBV4-2
D gene: -
CDR3 DNA: TGTGCCAGCAGCCAAGGAGACAACCCCTACGAGCAGTACTTC
CDR3 protein: CASSQGDNPYEQYF

clone size: -
J gene: TRBJ1-6
V gene: TRBV7-6
D gene: -
CDR3 DNA: TGTGCCAGCAGCCCGGGACAAACTAATTCACCCCTCCACTTT
CDR3 protein: CASSPGQTNSPLHF

clone size: -
J gene: TRBJ2-7
V gene: TRBV7-9
D gene: TRBD2
CDR3 DNA: TGTGCCAGCAGCTTAGAGCTTCTAGCGGGGGGATACGAGCAGTACTTC
CDR3 protein: CASSLELLAGGYEQYF

clone size: once
J gene: TRBJ2-1
V gene: TRBV10-3
D gene: TRBD1
CDR3 DNA: TGTGCCATCAGTCAGGCTATCCGCCCGGGACAGGGAAACAATGAGCAGTTCTTC
CDR3 protein: CAISQAIRPGQGNNEQFF